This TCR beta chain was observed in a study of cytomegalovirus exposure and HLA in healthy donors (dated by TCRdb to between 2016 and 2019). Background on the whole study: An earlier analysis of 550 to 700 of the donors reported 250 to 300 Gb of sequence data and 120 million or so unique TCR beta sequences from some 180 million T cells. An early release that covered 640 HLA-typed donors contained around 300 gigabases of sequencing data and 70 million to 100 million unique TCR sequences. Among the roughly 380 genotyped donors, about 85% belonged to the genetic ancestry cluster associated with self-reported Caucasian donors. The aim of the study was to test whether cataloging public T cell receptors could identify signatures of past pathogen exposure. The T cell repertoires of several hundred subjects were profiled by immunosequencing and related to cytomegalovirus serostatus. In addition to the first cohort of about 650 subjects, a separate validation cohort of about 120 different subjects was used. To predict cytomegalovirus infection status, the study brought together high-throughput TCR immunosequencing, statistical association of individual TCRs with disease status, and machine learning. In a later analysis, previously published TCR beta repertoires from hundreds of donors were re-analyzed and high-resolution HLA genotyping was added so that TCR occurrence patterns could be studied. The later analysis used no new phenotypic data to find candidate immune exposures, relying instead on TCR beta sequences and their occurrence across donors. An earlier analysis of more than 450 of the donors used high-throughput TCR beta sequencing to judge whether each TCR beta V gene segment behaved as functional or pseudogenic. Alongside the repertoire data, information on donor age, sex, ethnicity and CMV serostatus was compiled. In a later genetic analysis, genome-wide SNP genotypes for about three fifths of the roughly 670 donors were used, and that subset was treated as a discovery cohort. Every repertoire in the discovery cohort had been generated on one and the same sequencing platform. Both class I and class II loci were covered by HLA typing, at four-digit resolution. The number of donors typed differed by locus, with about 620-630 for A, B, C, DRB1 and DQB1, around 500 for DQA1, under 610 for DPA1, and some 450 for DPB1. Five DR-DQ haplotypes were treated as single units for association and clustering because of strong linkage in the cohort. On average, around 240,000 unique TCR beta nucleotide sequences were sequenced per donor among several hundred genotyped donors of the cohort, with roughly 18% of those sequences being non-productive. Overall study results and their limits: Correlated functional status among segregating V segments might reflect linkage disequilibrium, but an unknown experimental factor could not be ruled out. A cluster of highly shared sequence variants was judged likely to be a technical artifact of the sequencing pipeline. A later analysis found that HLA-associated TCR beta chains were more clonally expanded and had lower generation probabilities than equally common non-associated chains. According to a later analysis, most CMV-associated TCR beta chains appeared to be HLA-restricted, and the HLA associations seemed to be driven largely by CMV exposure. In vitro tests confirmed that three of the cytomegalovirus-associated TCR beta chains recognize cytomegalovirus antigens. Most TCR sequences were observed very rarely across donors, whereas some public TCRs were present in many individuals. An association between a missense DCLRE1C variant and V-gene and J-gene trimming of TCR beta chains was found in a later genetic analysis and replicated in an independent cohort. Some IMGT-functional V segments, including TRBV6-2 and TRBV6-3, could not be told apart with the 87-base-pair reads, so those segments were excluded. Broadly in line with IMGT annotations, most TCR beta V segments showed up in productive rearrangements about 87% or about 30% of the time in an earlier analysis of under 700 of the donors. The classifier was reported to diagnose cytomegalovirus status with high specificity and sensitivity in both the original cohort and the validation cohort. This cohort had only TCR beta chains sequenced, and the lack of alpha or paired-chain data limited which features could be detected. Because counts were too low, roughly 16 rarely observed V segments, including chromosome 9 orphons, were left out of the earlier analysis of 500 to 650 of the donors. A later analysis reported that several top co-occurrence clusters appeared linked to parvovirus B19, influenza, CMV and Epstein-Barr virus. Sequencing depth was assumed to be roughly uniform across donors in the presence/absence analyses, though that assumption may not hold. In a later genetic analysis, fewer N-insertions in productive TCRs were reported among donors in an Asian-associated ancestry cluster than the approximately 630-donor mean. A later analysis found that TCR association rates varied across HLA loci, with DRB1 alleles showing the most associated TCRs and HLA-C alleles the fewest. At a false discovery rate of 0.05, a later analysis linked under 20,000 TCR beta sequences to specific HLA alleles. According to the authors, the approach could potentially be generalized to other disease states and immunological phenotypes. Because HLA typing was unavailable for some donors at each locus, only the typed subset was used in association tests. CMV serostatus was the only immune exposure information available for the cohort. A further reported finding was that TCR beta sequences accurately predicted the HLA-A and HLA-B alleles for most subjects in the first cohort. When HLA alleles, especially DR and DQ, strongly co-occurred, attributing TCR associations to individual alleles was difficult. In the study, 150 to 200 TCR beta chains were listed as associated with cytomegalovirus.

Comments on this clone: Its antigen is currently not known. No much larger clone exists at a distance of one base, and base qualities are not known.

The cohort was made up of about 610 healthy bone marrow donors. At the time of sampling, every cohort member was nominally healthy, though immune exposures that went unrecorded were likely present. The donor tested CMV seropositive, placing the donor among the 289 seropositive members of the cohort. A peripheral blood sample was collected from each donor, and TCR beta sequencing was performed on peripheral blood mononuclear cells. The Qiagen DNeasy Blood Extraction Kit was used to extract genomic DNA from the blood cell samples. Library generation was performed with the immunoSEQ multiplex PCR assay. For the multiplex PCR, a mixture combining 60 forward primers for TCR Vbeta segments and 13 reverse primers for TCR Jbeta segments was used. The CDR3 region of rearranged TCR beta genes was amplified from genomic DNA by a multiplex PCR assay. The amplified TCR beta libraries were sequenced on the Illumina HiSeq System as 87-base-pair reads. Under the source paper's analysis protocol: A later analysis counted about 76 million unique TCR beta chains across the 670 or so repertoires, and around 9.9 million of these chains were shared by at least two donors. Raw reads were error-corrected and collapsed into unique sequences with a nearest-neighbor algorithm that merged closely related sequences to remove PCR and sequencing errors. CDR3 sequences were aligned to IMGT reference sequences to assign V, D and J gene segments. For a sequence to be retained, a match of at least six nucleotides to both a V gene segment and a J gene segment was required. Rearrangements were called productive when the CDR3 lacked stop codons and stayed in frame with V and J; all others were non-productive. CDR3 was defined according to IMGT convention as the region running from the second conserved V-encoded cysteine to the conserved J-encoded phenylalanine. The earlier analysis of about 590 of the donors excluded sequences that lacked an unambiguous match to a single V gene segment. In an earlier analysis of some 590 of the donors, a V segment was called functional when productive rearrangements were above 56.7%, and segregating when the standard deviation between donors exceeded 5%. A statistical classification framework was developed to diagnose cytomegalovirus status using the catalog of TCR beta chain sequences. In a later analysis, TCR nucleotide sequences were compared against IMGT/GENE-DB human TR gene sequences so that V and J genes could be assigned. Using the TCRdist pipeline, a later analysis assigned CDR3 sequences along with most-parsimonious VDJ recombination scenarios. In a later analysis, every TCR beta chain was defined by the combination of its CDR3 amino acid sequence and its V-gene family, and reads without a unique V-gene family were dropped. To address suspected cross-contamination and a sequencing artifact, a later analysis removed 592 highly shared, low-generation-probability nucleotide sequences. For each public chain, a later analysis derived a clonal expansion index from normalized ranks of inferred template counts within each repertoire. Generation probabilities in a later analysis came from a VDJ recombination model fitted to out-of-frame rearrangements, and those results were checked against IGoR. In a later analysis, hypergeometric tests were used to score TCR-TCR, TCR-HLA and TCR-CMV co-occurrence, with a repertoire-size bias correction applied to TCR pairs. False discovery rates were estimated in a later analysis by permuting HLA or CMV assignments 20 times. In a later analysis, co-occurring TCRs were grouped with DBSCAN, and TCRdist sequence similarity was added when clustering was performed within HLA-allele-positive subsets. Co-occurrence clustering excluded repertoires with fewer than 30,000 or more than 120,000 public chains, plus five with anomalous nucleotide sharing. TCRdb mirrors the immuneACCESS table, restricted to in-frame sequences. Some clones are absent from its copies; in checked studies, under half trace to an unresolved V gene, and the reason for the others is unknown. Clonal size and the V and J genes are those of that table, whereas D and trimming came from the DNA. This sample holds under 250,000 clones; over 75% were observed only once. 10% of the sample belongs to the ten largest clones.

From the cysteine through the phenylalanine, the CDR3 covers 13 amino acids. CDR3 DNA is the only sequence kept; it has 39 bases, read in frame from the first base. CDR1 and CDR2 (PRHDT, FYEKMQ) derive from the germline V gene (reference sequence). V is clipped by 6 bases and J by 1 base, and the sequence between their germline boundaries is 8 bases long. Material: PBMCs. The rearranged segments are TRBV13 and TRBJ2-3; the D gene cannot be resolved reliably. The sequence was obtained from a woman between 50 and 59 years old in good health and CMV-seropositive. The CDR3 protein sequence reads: CASRATGTDTQYF. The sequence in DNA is TGTGCCAGCAGGGCCACAGGCACAGATACGCAGTATTTT.